This TCR beta chain was identified in a study of blood T cell repertoires in COVID-19. Study at large: Samples representing acute and convalescent COVID-19 were sourced from the United States, Italy and Spain. Sources were T cells, B-cell-depleted T cells, or PBMCs; the material itself was cDNA or gDNA.

The CDR3 sequence is 14 residues long. Germline CDR1 ENHRY, CDR2 SYGVKD. The method was immunoSEQ multiplex PCR; TCRdb's version includes in-frame clones alone and lacks a portion of them. The sample contains hundreds of thousands of clones, around 89% of which appear only once. On this clone itself: An end of the junction does not agree with germline; a read error may underlie this.

V and J are TRBV10-3 and TRBJ2-7; 7 nucleotides agree with TRBD1. Sequenced material: peripheral blood. The origin of this receptor is a woman under 30 with acute or convalescent COVID-19. The CDR3 region has the DNA TGTGCCATCAATGAGGGGGCTGACTCCTACGAGCAGTACTTC. As protein: CAINEGADSYEQYF.